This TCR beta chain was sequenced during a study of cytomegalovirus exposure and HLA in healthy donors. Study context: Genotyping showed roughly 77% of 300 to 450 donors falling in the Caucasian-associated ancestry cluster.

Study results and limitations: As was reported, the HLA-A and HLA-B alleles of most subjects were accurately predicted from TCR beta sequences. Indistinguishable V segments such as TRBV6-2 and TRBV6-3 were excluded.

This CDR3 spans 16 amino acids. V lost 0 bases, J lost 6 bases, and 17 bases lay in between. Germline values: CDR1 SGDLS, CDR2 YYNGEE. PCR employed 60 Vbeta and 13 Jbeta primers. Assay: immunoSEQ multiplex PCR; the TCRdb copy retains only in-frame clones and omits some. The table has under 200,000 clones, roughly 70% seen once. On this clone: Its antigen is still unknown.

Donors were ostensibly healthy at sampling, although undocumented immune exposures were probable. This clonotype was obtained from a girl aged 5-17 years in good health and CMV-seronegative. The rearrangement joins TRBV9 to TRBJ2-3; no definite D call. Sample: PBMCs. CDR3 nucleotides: TGTGCCAGCAGCGTAGAAGCCCAAATGCAGGTCGATACGCAGTATTTT. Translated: CASSVEAQMQVDTQYF.